A selection of T cell receptor beta chains follows, all from one sample in a study of regulatory T cells in long-lasting Graves disease. MiXCR, applied by TCRdb to the multiplex PCR reads, yields one record per CDR3 protein. Of 350,000 to 500,000 distinct CDR3 sequences in the sample, approximately 14% are singletons; the top ten hold approximately 17%. This sample was also put to use in a study of T cells in Graves' hyperthyroidism and ophthalmopathy.

Here the sequenced sample was peripheral blood mononuclear cells (PBMCs), taken at new diagnosis, from a patient treated with antithyroid drugs. All receptors come from a woman in her fifties or sixties with Graves disease. The CDR3 runs from the conserved cysteine through the conserved F or W. Fields, in order: D gene, J gene, clone size, V gene, CDR3 protein, CDR3 DNA. The D gene is left open where the match is weak. Where a row states a size, it is once, few, many or the class of an expanded clone; other rows omit it.

- TRBJ1-5 - TRBV2 CASSVVQVNQPQHF TGTGCCAGCAGTGTGGTTCAGGTCAATCAGCCCCAGCATTTT
TRBD1 TRBJ1-5 many TRBV28 CASSPDRGLDNQPQHF TGTGCCAGCAGCCCCGACAGGGGGCTTGACAATCAGCCCCAGCATTTT
TRBD1 TRBJ2-4 many TRBV28 CASSIGWDRENPALAKNIQYF TGTGCCAGCAGCATCGGGTGGGACAGGGAAAACCCCGCACTAGCCAAAAACATTCAGTACTTC
TRBD1 TRBJ2-1 many TRBV2 CATKDRVRHEQFF TGTGCCACCAAGGACAGGGTCCGGCATGAGCAGTTCTTC
TRBD1 TRBJ2-2 - TRBV5-1 CASRPGTGSHTGELFF TGCGCCAGCAGACCCGGGACAGGGTCGCACACCGGGGAGCTGTTTTTT
- TRBJ1-6 many TRBV5-1 CASSLGQDNSPLHF TGCGCCAGCAGCTTGGGACAAGATAATTCACCCCTCCACTTT
- TRBJ2-7 - TRBV3-1 CASSQRSTSYEQYF TGTGCCAGCAGCCAAAGATCCACATCCTACGAGCAGTACTTC
- TRBJ2-3 - TRBV28 CASMRGSTDTQYF TGTGCCAGCATGCGCGGGAGCACAGATACGCAGTATTTT
- TRBJ1-5 few TRBV6-1 CASSKGTTGNQPQHF TGTGCCAGCAGTAAGGGGACGACCGGGAATCAGCCCCAGCATTTT
- TRBJ2-3 few TRBV7-2 CASSYLSNTDTQYF TGTGCCAGCAGCTATCTCTCTAACACAGATACGCAGTATTTT
TRBD1 TRBJ2-1 many TRBV2 CASRGRDRVNEQFF TGTGCCAGCAGAGGCCGGGACAGGGTCAATGAGCAGTTCTTC
- TRBJ2-7 many TRBV10-3 CAISDRTTSYEQYF TGTGCCATCAGTGACAGGACAACCTCCTACGAGCAGTACTTC
- TRBJ2-7 once TRBV12-3/TRBV12-4 CASTRDSCEQYF TGTGCCAGCACAAGGGATTCCTGCGAGCAGTACTTC
- TRBJ1-1 - TRBV19 CASSIYLGSEAFF TGTGCCAGTAGTATATATTTGGGCTCTGAAGCTTTCTTT
TRBD1 TRBJ2-2 few TRBV24-1 CATSDSPTGSTGELFF TGTGCCACCAGTGATTCTCCGACAGGGAGCACCGGGGAGCTGTTTTTT
- TRBJ1-4 many TRBV5-1 CASSGQTDEKLFF TGCGCCAGCAGCGGACAGACCGATGAAAAACTGTTTTTT
TRBD1 TRBJ2-7 - TRBV14 CASSQGLTGANEQYF TGTGCCAGCAGCCAAGGACTGACAGGGGCCAACGAGCAGTACTTC
- TRBJ2-7 many TRBV3-1 CASSHLTSYEQYF TGTGCCAGCAGCCATCTGACTTCCTACGAGCAGTACTTC
TRBD2 TRBJ2-7 many TRBV28 CASSSFQEWGLAGEQYF TGTGCCAGCAGTTCTTTCCAAGAATGGGGACTAGCGGGGGAGCAGTACTTC
TRBD2 TRBJ2-1 few TRBV20-1 CSARGSGTNAHNEQFF TGCAGTGCTAGAGGGTCCGGGACTAACGCTCACAATGAGCAGTTCTTC
- TRBJ1-4 many TRBV27 CASSPPGNEKLFF TGTGCCAGCAGCCCACCCGGGAATGAAAAACTGTTTTTT
- TRBJ1-5 - TRBV11-2 CASSPEGGDQPQHF TGTGCCAGCAGCCCCGAGGGAGGGGACCAGCCCCAGCATTTT
TRBD1 TRBJ1-5 many TRBV28 CATTTGDQPQHF TGTGCCACCACCACAGGGGATCAGCCCCAGCATTTT